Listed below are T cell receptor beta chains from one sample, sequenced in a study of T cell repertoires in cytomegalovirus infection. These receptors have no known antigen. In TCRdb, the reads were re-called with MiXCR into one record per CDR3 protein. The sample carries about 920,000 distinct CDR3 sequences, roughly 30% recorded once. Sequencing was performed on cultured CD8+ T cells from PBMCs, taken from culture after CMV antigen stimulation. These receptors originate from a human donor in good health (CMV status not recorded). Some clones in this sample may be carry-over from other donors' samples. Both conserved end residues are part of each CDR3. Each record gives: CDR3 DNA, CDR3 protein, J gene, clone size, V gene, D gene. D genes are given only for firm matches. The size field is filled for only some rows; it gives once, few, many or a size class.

DNA: TGTGCCAACAGTTTTATTAGAGAGGACAGGGCAACCTACGAGCAGTACTTC; CDR3: CANSFIREDRATYEQYF; J: TRBJ2-7; size: -; V: TRBV12-3/TRBV12-4; D: TRBD1
DNA: TGTGCCAGCAGCTCAGGACAAAGGAGAGGAGAAGCTTTCTTT; CDR3: CASSSGQRRGEAFF; J: TRBJ1-1; size: -; V: TRBV7-9; D: -
DNA: TGTGCCAGCAGTTTATCGGACAGGGACAATCAGCCCCAGCATTTT; CDR3: CASSLSDRDNQPQHF; J: TRBJ1-5; size: -; V: TRBV27; D: TRBD1
DNA: TGTGCCAGCAGTCCGGTGGCGGGGGGGTCTAAAGAGCAGTACTTC; CDR3: CASSPVAGGSKEQYF; J: TRBJ2-7; size: -; V: TRBV12-3/TRBV12-4; D: TRBD2
DNA: TGTGTCAGCAGCTTATTCATAGGGCTGAACACTGAAGCTTTCTTT; CDR3: CVSSLFIGLNTEAFF; J: TRBJ1-1; size: -; V: TRBV7-9; D: -
DNA: TGTGCCAGCAGTCCACAGGGACCGTGGAACGGTGAGCAGTTCTTC; CDR3: CASSPQGPWNGEQFF; J: TRBJ2-1; size: few; V: TRBV27; D: -
DNA: TGTGCCAGCAGCTACAGTGGTACCTACAATGAGCAGTTCTTC; CDR3: CASSYSGTYNEQFF; J: TRBJ2-1; size: few; V: TRBV5-4; D: -
DNA: TGTGCCAGCAGCTTAAAGAGCGCCCAAGAGGGGGGTGAAAAACTGTTTTTT; CDR3: CASSLKSAQEGGEKLFF; J: TRBJ1-4; size: -; V: TRBV7-9; D: -
DNA: TGTGCTAGTGCCATTGTTATTCAGCTACAAGAAACAGATACGCAGTATTTT; CDR3: CASAIVIQLQETDTQYF; J: TRBJ2-3; size: many; V: TRBV12-5; D: -
DNA: TGTGCCAGCAGTTTACTAGGGGGGTACACCTACGAGCAGTACTTC; CDR3: CASSLLGGYTYEQYF; J: TRBJ2-7; size: few; V: TRBV27; D: -
DNA: TGTGCCAGCAGTTGGCGGAATAACTATGGCTACACCTTC; CDR3: CASSWRNNYGYTF; J: TRBJ1-2; size: -; V: TRBV6-5; D: -
DNA: TGTGCCAGCATCAGACCGGGACAGGGGGACGATGAGCAGTTCTTC; CDR3: CASIRPGQGDDEQFF; J: TRBJ2-1; size: -; V: TRBV25-1; D: TRBD1
DNA: TGTGCCAGCAGCCCGACAGGGGGTTTAGAGCAGTACTTC; CDR3: CASSPTGGLEQYF; J: TRBJ2-7; size: many; V: TRBV7-2; D: TRBD1
DNA: TGTGCCAGCAGCCACCGGGACAGCTCAATTTACGAGCAGTACTTC; CDR3: CASSHRDSSIYEQYF; J: TRBJ2-7; size: -; V: TRBV7-9; D: TRBD1
DNA: TGTGCCAGCAGCTCAGCGGGACTAGCGGTGGATGAGCAGTTCTTC; CDR3: CASSSAGLAVDEQFF; J: TRBJ2-1; size: few; V: TRBV7-9; D: TRBD2
DNA: TGTGCCAGCAGCTTTAGACCATTCGATGAAAAACTGTTTTTT; CDR3: CASSFRPFDEKLFF; J: TRBJ1-4; size: many; V: TRBV7-2; D: -
DNA: TGCGCCAGCAGTGATTTTCCAGGGAAGAGGGGCGATCAGCCCCAGCATTTT; CDR3: CASSDFPGKRGDQPQHF; J: TRBJ1-5; size: many; V: TRBV10-2; D: -
DNA: TGTGCCAGCAGCACTATGACAGGGGAAGAGACCCAGTACTTC; CDR3: CASSTMTGEETQYF; J: TRBJ2-5; size: few; V: TRBV9; D: TRBD1
DNA: TGTGCCAGCAGTTCCCCAACCAGGGGCCCTTACGAGCAGTACTTC; CDR3: CASSSPTRGPYEQYF; J: TRBJ2-7; size: -; V: TRBV28; D: -
DNA: TGTGCCAGCAGGTCAACATTAGGGGAGGACTATGGCTACACCTTC; CDR3: CASRSTLGEDYGYTF; J: TRBJ1-2; size: -; V: TRBV12-3/TRBV12-4; D: -
DNA: TGTGCCAGCAGTTTGCGGGAGACCGGGGAGCTGTTTTTT; CDR3: CASSLRETGELFF; J: TRBJ2-2; size: -; V: TRBV12-3/TRBV12-4; D: TRBD2
DNA: TGTGCCAGCAGGATGGGGGCCGAGAGTCAGCCCCAGCATTTT; CDR3: CASRMGAESQPQHF; J: TRBJ1-5; size: -; V: TRBV27; D: -
DNA: TGTGCCAGCAGCCCCCGGGACCGACGAAACACCATATATTTT; CDR3: CASSPRDRRNTIYF; J: TRBJ1-3; size: -; V: TRBV9; D: -
DNA: TGTGCCAGCAACCCGACAGGACAGGAGGATGGCTACACCTTC; CDR3: CASNPTGQEDGYTF; J: TRBJ1-2; size: many; V: TRBV7-9; D: TRBD1
DNA: TGTGCCACTCTCCATTCCTACGAGCAGTACTTC; CDR3: CATLHSYEQYF; J: TRBJ2-7; size: many; V: TRBV6-1; D: -
DNA: TGCAGCGTTGAGGGGAAACGGGAGGGCTACACCTTC; CDR3: CSVEGKREGYTF; J: TRBJ1-2; size: -; V: TRBV29-1; D: -
DNA: TGTGCCACCAGCAGAGATAATCGCGTGGTTCGGGGTCTGAAGCAGTTCTTC; CDR3: CATSRDNRVVRGLKQFF; J: TRBJ2-1; size: few; V: TRBV15; D: -
DNA: TGTGCCAGCAGTGAACATGGGTCCTACAATGAGCAGTTCTTC; CDR3: CASSEHGSYNEQFF; J: TRBJ2-1; size: -; V: TRBV25-1; D: -
DNA: TGTGCCAGCAGTCGAGGAGAAAAACTGTTTTTT; CDR3: CASSRGEKLFF; J: TRBJ1-4; size: many; V: TRBV25-1; D: -
DNA: TGTGCCAGCAGCTCCGGGCTCGATAGCAATCAGCCCCAGCATTTT; CDR3: CASSSGLDSNQPQHF; J: TRBJ1-5; size: many; V: TRBV7-8; D: -
DNA: TGTGCCAGCAGTTTTAGGGTCGTCTCCTACAATGAGCAGTTCTTC; CDR3: CASSFRVVSYNEQFF; J: TRBJ2-1; size: many; V: TRBV12-3/TRBV12-4; D: -
DNA: TGTGCCAGCAGTGAATCAGGCGGGGGGGAGACCCAGTACTTC; CDR3: CASSESGGGETQYF; J: TRBJ2-5; size: few; V: TRBV25-1; D: TRBD2
DNA: TGTGCCAGCAGTATCGGAGGGGGACGTGAAAAACTGTTTTTT; CDR3: CASSIGGGREKLFF; J: TRBJ1-4; size: few; V: TRBV27; D: -
DNA: TGTGCCAGCAGTCCCCTCCATACCCCCGGACAGGGCGAGTTTTCCCTAATCATATCACCCCTCCACTTT; CDR3: CASSPLHTPGQGEFSLIISPLHF; J: TRBJ1-6; size: few; V: TRBV6-6; D: TRBD1
DNA: TGTGCCAGCAGTGACCGGTATTCTGGCTACACCTTC; CDR3: CASSDRYSGYTF; J: TRBJ1-2; size: -; V: TRBV6-4; D: -
DNA: TGTGCCAGCAGCGCCCTAGCGGGGGGGTCTGGTGAGCAGTTCTTC; CDR3: CASSALAGGSGEQFF; J: TRBJ2-1; size: few; V: TRBV27; D: TRBD2
DNA: TGTGCCAGCAGCATAGTATCCGGGGAAGATACGCAGTATTTT; CDR3: CASSIVSGEDTQYF; J: TRBJ2-3; size: many; V: TRBV7-2; D: -
DNA: TGCAGTGCTAGAGATGGAGGGGGACGGGACGAGCAGTACTTC; CDR3: CSARDGGGRDEQYF; J: TRBJ2-7; size: once; V: TRBV20-1; D: -
DNA: TGTGCCAGCCATGCCCGGGGAGGTATGGACATTCAGTACTTC; CDR3: CASHARGGMDIQYF; J: TRBJ2-4; size: few; V: TRBV28; D: -
DNA: TGTGCCAGCAGCCGGGACAGGGTAGCCGGGGAGCTGTTTTTT; CDR3: CASSRDRVAGELFF; J: TRBJ2-2; size: -; V: TRBV6-2/TRBV6-3; D: TRBD1
DNA: TGTGCCAGCAGCGTACACAGGGCCTCTGGGGCCAACGTCCTGACTTTC; CDR3: CASSVHRASGANVLTF; J: TRBJ2-6; size: -; V: TRBV9; D: -
DNA: TGTGCCAGCAGCGCGAGCGGGGGGGCCTCGGATACGCAGTATTTT; CDR3: CASSASGGASDTQYF; J: TRBJ2-3; size: few; V: TRBV7-2; D: TRBD2
DNA: TGTGCCAGCAGTGATGACGGGACAGTGAATCAGCCCCAGCATTTT; CDR3: CASSDDGTVNQPQHF; J: TRBJ1-5; size: few; V: TRBV2; D: TRBD1
DNA: TGTGCCAGCAGCTCCCCCGGACAGGGGCCGAACACTGAAGCTTTCTTT; CDR3: CASSSPGQGPNTEAFF; J: TRBJ1-1; size: few; V: TRBV7-9; D: TRBD1
DNA: TGTGCCAGCAGCTTAGGTCCCGGGACAGGGAACTATGGCTACACCTTC; CDR3: CASSLGPGTGNYGYTF; J: TRBJ1-2; size: few; V: TRBV7-6; D: TRBD1
DNA: TGTGCCAGCAGCTATACACCGACGGAGAACACTGAAGCTTTCTTT; CDR3: CASSYTPTENTEAFF; J: TRBJ1-1; size: few; V: TRBV9; D: -
DNA: TGTGCCAGTAGTATATATAGAGGACGCCGGGGGCGCTACAATGAGCAGTTCTTC; CDR3: CASSIYRGRRGRYNEQFF; J: TRBJ2-1; size: few; V: TRBV19; D: -
DNA: TGTGCCAGCAGCTTGGGGGGACAGACAGGCTACAATGAGCAGTTCTTC; CDR3: CASSLGGQTGYNEQFF; J: TRBJ2-1; size: many; V: TRBV7-2; D: -
DNA: TGTGCCAGCAACCCGGTTTCCCCAGGGGTCGAGCAGTACTTC; CDR3: CASNPVSPGVEQYF; J: TRBJ2-7; size: -; V: TRBV7-9; D: -